These 13 T cell receptor beta chains were sequenced from one sample in a study of OX40 agonist ivuxolimab in advanced cancers. The library was prepared using the immunoSEQ multiplex PCR assay. Drawn from immuneACCESS, this table holds only the in-frame rearrangements with V and J called that TCRdb kept. Clones are partly lost; checked studies trace under half to an unresolved V gene and leave the rest unexplained. For this sample the table gives 9,800 or so clones, of which 89% were detected only once. Jointly, the top ten make up around 13% of the sample. This sample comprised CD4+ or CD8+ T cells sorted from blood, obtained in a trial of the OX40 agonist ivuxolimab. All receptors come from an adult with an advanced solid tumor such as melanoma, head and neck, liver or kidney cancer.

V gene TRBV7-9 combines with J gene TRBJ1-2; TRBD1 might be the D (6 bases). The germline CDR1 and CDR2 sequences are SEHNR and FQNEAQ (reference sequence). V was pared by 3 bases and J by 4 bases, with 12 bases between. The CDR3 is made up of 14 amino acids. The CDR3 sequence is CASSFGQISYGYTF. CDR3 in DNA: TGTGCCAGCAGCTTCGGACAGATCTCCTATGGCTACACCTTC.

This clone has only one observation. The chain links TRBV2 to TRBJ2-2, with D possibly matching TRBD1 (6 bases). This CDR3 has 15 residues. V was pared by 7 bases and J by 0 bases, with 12 bases between. Germline V gene lookup returns CDR1 SNHLY and CDR2 FYNNEI. CDR3 protein: CASKGQGTNTGELFF. Here the CDR3 DNA reads TGTGCCAGCAAGGGTCAGGGGACGAACACCGGGGAGCTGTTTTTT.

This sequence joins TRBV4-1 and TRBJ1-3; 8 bases align to TRBD1. Germline V gene data show CDR1 as MGHRA and CDR2 as YSYEKL. After removal of 5 bases from V and 0 bases from J, the junction contained 6 bases not matched to a gene. The CDR3 totals 16 residues. The CDR3 reads CASSVPTGASGNTIYF. The CDR3 coding sequence is TGCGCCAGCAGCGTCCCGACAGGGGCCTCTGGAAACACCATATATTTT.

The chain couples TRBV18 to TRBJ2-7; possibly TRBD2 for D (5 bases). Trimming left V 3 bases short and J 0 bases short, with 12 bases between. Germline V gene lookup returns CDR1 KGHSH and CDR2 LQKENI. The CDR3 extends over 15 amino acids. The chain's CDR3 is CASSPPSGSSYEQYF. Written as DNA, the CDR3 is TGTGCCAGCTCACCGCCCAGTGGGAGCTCCTACGAGCAGTACTTC.

This chain uses TRBV5-1 with TRBJ2-6, with TRBD2 matching 7 bases. Germline lookup yields CDR1 SGHRS and CDR2 YFSETQ. Trimming removed 1 base from V and 0 bases from J; junction bases left unmatched: 4. This CDR3 spans 17 amino acids. DNA for the CDR3: TGCGCCAGCAGCTTGTGGGGCGGGAGCTCTGGGGCCAACGTCCTGACTTTC. This encodes CASSLWGGSSGANVLTF.

The chain links TRBV18 to TRBJ1-3, with a possible D match to TRBD1 (5 bases). CDR1 and CDR2 (germline): KGHSH, LQKENI. Trimming shortened V by 2 bases and J by 3 bases, and 14 bases separated the two germline ends. This CDR3 spans 16 amino acids. DNA of the CDR3: TGTGCCAGCTCACCAAATAGCAGACAGAATGGAAACACCATATATTTT. Protein product: CASSPNSRQNGNTIYF.

The rearrangement links TRBV2 to TRBJ1-5; 11 bases agree with TRBD1. Germline trimming cut 8 bases from V and 10 bases from J; bases unmatched to any gene: 10. The CDR3 covers 14 residues. The germline CDR1 and CDR2 sequences are SNHLY and FYNNEI. This chain's CDR3 is CASGWDRGKVPQHF. The CDR3 nucleotides are TGTGCCAGCGGCTGGGACAGGGGGAAGGTACCCCAGCATTTT.

J is TRBJ2-7 and V is TRBV5-4; 15 bases line up with TRBD2. CDR1 and CDR2 from the germline V gene are SGHNT and YYREEE (reference sequence). The V and J ends lost 4 bases and 5 bases, in that order; junction bases with no gene match: 13. CDR3 length: 18 amino acids. The CDR3 reads CASSQVGLAGGTTNEQYF. For the CDR3, the DNA is TGTGCCAGCAGCCAAGTCGGACTAGCGGGAGGGACGACAAACGAGCAGTACTTC.

V gene TRBV9 combines with J gene TRBJ1-6, with 7 bases lining up with TRBD1. After removal of 2 bases from V and 5 bases from J, the junction contained 7 bases not matched to a gene. The CDR3 extends over 16 amino acids. Germline CDR1 SGDLS, CDR2 YYNGEE. CDR3 DNA sequence: TGTGCCAGCAGCGTGAACCCGGGACAGAATAATTCACCCCTCCACTTT. This sequence encodes CASSVNPGQNNSPLHF.

V gene TRBV19 combines with J gene TRBJ2-2; 8 bases map to TRBD2. Germline V lookup: CDR1 LNHDA, CDR2 SQIVND (reference sequence). V was clipped by 7 bases and J by 3 bases; unmatched bases: 16. This CDR3 spans 18 amino acids. The CDR3 here is CASKKWSGSIRYTGELFF. Written as DNA, the CDR3 is TGTGCCAGTAAAAAGTGGAGCGGGAGTATCAGGTACACCGGGGAGCTGTTTTTT.

This sequence joins TRBV2 and TRBJ2-7; 9 nucleotides match TRBD1. The CDR3 runs 12 residues. The germline V gene encodes CDR1 SNHLY and CDR2 FYNNEI. The ends lost 10 bases at V and 3 bases at J; junction bases unmatched: 4. CDR3: CATGQGNYEQYF. CDR3 DNA sequence: TGTGCCACCGGACAGGGGAACTACGAGCAGTACTTC.

The V call is TRBV5-4, the J call TRBJ2-2; D is possibly TRBD2 (5 bases). The CDR3 spans 14 residues. Trimming removed 4 bases at V and 9 bases at J, with 16 bases between. Germline-derived CDR1 and CDR2 are SGHNT and YYREEE (reference sequence). The chain's CDR3 is CASSREKWERELFF. CDR3 sequence (DNA): TGTGCCAGCAGCCGAGAAAAGTGGGAGAGGGAGCTGTTTTTT.

The chain combines TRBV5-1 with TRBJ2-5, with 9 bases that match TRBD1. V trimming: 4 bases; J trimming: 3 bases; junction bases outside the gene matches: 4. Germline CDR1 reads SGHRS; CDR2 reads YFSETQ. The CDR3 is made up of 14 amino acids. CDR3 region: CASSAGQGEETQYF. CDR3 DNA sequence: TGCGCCAGCAGCGCGGGACAGGGCGAAGAGACCCAGTACTTC.